The 4 T cell receptor beta chains below come from one sample, sequenced in a study of OX40 agonist ivuxolimab in advanced cancers. Profiled with immunoSEQ multiplex PCR; TCRdb holds only in-frame clones, not every one. Of 50,000 to 70,000 clones listed, 75% to 90% were seen once; the top ten hold 0.37%. The input for sequencing was CD4+ or CD8+ T cells sorted from blood, taken in a trial of the OX40 agonist ivuxolimab. The receptors come from an adult with an advanced solid tumor such as melanoma, head and neck, liver or kidney cancer.

V and J are TRBV7-3 and TRBJ1-6; D ambiguous. The CDR3 consists of 14 residues. The V gene's germline CDR1 is SGHTA and CDR2 FQGTGA. Trimming stripped 5 bases from V and 9 bases from J, with 14 bases between. CDR3 sequence (DNA): TGTGCCAGCAGCCAAGGAGGAGGGATTTCACCCCTCCACTTT. It yields the protein CASSQGGGISPLHF.

The chain carries TRBV7-2 and TRBJ1-2; D not certain. Germline loops: CDR1 SGHTA, CDR2 FQGNSA. Deletions cut 5 bases from V and 1 base from J, with 17 bases between. The length of the CDR3 is 16 residues. The CDR3 here is CASSLNGRGINYGYTF. In nucleotides, the CDR3 is TGTGCCAGCAGCCTCAACGGAAGAGGGATTAACTATGGCTACACCTTC.

This sequence joins TRBV10-3 and TRBJ1-1, with a possible D match to TRBD1 (5 bases). With 3 bases removed from V and 8 bases from J, the gap between germline ends came to 19 bases. Germline lookup yields CDR1 ENHRY and CDR2 SYGVKD. The length of the CDR3 is 15 residues. The CDR3 DNA is TGTGCCATCAGTGAACCCAGGGCGCGGATTGGGGAAGCTTTCTTT. Its translation: CAISEPRARIGEAFF.

The chain employs TRBV18 and TRBJ2-3; D not resolved. Germline V gene sequence: CDR1 KGHSH, CDR2 LQKENI. V was trimmed by 4 bases and J by 0 bases, leaving 14 bases between them. The CDR3 loop spans 16 amino acids. The DNA of the CDR3 is TGTGCCAGCTCACGGGCGATGGACCGCAGCACAGATACGCAGTATTTT. Amino acid sequence: CASSRAMDRSTDTQYF.